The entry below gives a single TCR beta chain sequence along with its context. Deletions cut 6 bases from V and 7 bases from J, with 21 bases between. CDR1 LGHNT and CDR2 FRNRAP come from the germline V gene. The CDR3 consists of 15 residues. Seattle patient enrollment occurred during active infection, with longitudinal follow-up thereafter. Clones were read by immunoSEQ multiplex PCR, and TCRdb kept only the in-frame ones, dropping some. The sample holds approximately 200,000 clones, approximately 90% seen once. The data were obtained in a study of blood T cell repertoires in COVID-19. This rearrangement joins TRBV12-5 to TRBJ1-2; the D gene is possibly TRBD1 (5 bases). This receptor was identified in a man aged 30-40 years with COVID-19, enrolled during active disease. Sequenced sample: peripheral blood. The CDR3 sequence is CASGPNGLQRGGYTF. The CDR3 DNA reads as TGTGCTAGTGGACCCAACGGGCTCCAAAGGGGTGGCTACACCTTC.